This T cell receptor (beta chain) is from a study of blood T cell repertoires in COVID-19 (dated by TCRdb to the early 2020s). Regarding the study in general: The collaborator samples originated in the United States, Italy and Spain and spanned the acute and convalescent phases of COVID-19. The dataset comprised deeply sampled blood TCRbeta repertoires from subjects exposed to, actively infected with, or recovered from COVID-19. The prospective study material was composed of cDNA or gDNA derived from T cells, B-cell-depleted T cells, or PBMCs. Sample metadata almost always included a de-identified subject ID, COVID-19 status, age in years and sex. Where available, HLA class I and class II types were taken from metadata supplied by the sample provider and were not determined by assay-based typing. The samples were drawn from the first 160 participants of the ongoing ImmuneRACE study and from 1,254 subjects provided by 6 global collaborators. The repertoires were made available in a free public database intended to serve as a resource for research on the immune response to SARS-CoV-2. Overall results and qualifications from the work: The quantity of clinical and demographic metadata differed by source and by participant and was supplied without curation.

Participants in the prospective study were aged about 18 to 100 years, lived in about two dozen United States geographic areas, and enrolled through a virtual design. In the prospective study, participants were assigned to cohorts based on the clinical history participants reported in a screening survey and a study questionnaire. Mobile phlebotomists in the prospective study collected whole blood, serum and a nasopharyngeal or oropharyngeal swab from every participant. Over a roughly 2-month period, participants in the prospective study had the option of providing additional blood draws and questionnaires. Blood samples from the prospective study were shipped frozen or at room temperature prior to DNA extraction. As for this clone: Its specific antigen is unknown. Base qualities are not recorded, but no much larger clone differs from it by a single base.

TCRbeta CDR3 regions were amplified from genomic DNA by means of the immunoSEQ Assay, a bias-controlled multiplex PCR. In the original analysis: Within the assay, amplification of reference gene primers was used to estimate how many nucleated cells each sample contained. To quantify the absolute abundance of each unique TCRbeta CDR3 rearrangement, sequence reads were collapsed and filtered. For each sample, productive Simpson clonality was calculated by taking the square root of Simpson's diversity index across productive rearrangements. TCRdb retrieved this table from immuneACCESS and kept in-frame rearrangements only. Not all clones are present; in checked studies, unresolved V genes account for under half, and no reason is known for the remainder. The D gene and trimming were derived from the DNA, and the V and J assignments and clone size from that table. The sample data list 140,000 to 150,000 clones, and 84% of these were observed just once. The ten top clones hold around 3.2% of the sample.

The sequenced material came from PBMCs or T cells enriched from blood (not recorded which). The origin of this receptor is a woman between 50 and 59 years old with acute COVID-19.

The CDR3 has the sequence CASFSNDMRLHGYTF. The nucleotide sequence reads as follows: TGTGCCAGCTTCTCGAATGACATGAGATTACATGGCTACACCTTC. Rearrangement joined TRBV25-1 to TRBJ1-2, with the D gene not clear enough to name. The CDR3 goes from the cysteine to the phenylalanine over 15 residues. Kept here is only the CDR3 DNA, which spans 45 bases and is read in frame from base 1. V lost 8 bases and J lost 6 bases; the stretch between them is 22 bases long. CDR1 and CDR2 were assigned from the germline V gene as MGHDK and SYGVNS.